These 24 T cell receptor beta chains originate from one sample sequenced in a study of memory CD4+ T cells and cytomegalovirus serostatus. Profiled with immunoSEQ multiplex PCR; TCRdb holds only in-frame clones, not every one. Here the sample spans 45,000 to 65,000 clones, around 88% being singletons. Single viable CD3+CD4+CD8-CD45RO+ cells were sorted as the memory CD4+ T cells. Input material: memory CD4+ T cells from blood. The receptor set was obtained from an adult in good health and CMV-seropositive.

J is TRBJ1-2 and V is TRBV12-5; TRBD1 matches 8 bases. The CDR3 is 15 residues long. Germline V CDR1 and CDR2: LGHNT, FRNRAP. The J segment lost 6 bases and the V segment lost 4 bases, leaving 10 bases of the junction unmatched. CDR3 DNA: TGTGCTAGTGGTTCCGGACAGGGAAGTTTTAATGGCTACACCTTC. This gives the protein CASGSGQGSFNGYTF.

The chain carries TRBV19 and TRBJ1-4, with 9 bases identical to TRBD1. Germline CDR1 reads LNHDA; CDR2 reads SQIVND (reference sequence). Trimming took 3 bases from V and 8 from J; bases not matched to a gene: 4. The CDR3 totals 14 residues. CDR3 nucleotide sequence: TGTGCCAGTAGTATCGGACAGGGGAAGGAAAAACTGTTTTTT. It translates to CASSIGQGKEKLFF.

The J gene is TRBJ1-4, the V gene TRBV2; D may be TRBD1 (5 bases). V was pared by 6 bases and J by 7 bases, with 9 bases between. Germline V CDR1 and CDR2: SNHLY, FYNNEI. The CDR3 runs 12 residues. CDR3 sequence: CASRGGIEKLFF. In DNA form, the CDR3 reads TGTGCCAGCAGGGGGGGGATTGAAAAACTGTTTTTT.

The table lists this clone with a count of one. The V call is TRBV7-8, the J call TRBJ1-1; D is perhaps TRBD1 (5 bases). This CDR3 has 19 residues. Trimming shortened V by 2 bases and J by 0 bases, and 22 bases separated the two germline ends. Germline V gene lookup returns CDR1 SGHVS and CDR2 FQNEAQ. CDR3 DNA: TGTGCCAGCAGCTTAAAAGGAAGAAGACAGTCGAGACTGAACACTGAAGCTTTCTTT. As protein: CASSLKGRRQSRLNTEAFF.

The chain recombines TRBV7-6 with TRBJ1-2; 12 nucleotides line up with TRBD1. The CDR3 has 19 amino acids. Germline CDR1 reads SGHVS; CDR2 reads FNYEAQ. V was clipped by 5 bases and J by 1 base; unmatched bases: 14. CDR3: CASSPTSGTGGYGNYGYTF. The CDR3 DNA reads TGTGCCAGCAGCCCCACCTCCGGGACAGGGGGCTATGGTAACTATGGCTACACCTTC.

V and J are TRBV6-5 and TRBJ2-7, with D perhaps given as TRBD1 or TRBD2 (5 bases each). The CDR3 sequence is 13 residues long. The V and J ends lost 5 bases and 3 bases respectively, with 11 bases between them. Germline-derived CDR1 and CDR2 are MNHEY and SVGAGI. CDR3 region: CASSKRDGYEQYF. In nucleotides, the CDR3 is TGTGCCAGCAGTAAAAGGGACGGCTACGAGCAGTACTTC.

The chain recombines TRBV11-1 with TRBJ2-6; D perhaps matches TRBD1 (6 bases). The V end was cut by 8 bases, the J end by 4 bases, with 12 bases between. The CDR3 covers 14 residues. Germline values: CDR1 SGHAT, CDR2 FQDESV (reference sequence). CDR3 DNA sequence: TGTGCCAGCGGCCACAGGGACGGGGCCAACGTCCTGACTTTC. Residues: CASGHRDGANVLTF.

The CDR3 region has the DNA TGTGCCAGCAGCCCTTGGACACGCTCTAACTATGGCTACACCTTC. Residues: CASSPWTRSNYGYTF. The rearrangement uses TRBV14 and TRBJ1-2; D is possibly TRBD1 (5 bases). In germline, CDR1 is SGHDN, CDR2 FVKESK. The ends were cut back, 4 bases at V and 0 bases at J, with 12 bases in the middle. CDR3 length: 15 amino acids.

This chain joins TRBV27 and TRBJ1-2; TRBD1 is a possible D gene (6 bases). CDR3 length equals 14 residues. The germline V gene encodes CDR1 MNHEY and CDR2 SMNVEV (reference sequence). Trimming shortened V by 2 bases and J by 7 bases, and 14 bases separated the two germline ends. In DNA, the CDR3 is TGTGCCAGCAGTTTACGGCGGGGGGCGATTGGCTACACCTTC. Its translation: CASSLRRGAIGYTF.

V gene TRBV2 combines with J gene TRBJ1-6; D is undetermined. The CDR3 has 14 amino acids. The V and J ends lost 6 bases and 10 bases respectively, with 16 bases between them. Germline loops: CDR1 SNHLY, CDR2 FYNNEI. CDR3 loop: CASRQESGLSPLHF. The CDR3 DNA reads TGTGCCAGCAGGCAGGAGTCGGGCCTCTCACCCCTCCACTTT.

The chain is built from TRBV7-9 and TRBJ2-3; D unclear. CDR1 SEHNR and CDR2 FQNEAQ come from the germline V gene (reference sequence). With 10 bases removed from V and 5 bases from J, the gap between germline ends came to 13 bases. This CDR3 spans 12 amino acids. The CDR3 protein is CATLTSGDTQYF. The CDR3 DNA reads TGTGCCACCCTCACCTCGGGAGATACGCAGTATTTT.

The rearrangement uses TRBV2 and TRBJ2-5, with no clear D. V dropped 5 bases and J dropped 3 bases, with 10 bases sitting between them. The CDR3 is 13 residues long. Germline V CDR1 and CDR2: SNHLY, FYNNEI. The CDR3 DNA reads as TGTGCCAGCAGTTCGGACCTGAAAGAGACCCAGTACTTC. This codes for CASSSDLKETQYF.

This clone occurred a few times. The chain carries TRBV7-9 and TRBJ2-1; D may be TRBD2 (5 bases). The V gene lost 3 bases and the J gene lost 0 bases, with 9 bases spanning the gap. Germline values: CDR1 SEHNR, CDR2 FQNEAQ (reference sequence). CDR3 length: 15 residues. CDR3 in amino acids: CASSFGGSSYNEQFF. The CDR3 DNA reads TGTGCCAGCAGCTTCGGTGGGAGCTCCTACAATGAGCAGTTCTTC.

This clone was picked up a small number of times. The CDR3 DNA is TGTGCCAGCAGCCAAGGCGGAGGAGCGGGGGGCACCGGGGAGCTGTTTTTT. As protein: CASSQGGGAGGTGELFF. The chain carries TRBV4-2 and TRBJ2-2, with 9 positions matching TRBD2. The V gene's germline CDR1 is LGHNA and CDR2 YNFKEQ. The CDR3 consists of 17 residues. Unmatched junction bases numbered 7, after V lost 1 base and J lost 4 bases.

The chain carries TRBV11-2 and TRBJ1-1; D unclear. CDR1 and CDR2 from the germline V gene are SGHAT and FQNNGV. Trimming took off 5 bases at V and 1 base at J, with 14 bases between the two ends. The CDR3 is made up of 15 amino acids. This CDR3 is CASSPQNLGNTEAFF. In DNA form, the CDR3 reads TGTGCCAGCAGCCCCCAAAATTTAGGGAACACTGAAGCTTTCTTT.

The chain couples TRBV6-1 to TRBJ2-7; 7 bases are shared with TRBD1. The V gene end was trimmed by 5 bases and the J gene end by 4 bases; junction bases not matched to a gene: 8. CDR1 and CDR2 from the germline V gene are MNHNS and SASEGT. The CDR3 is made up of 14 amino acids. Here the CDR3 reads CASSTNRGRYEQYF. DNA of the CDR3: TGTGCCAGCAGTACTAACAGGGGAAGGTACGAGCAGTACTTC.

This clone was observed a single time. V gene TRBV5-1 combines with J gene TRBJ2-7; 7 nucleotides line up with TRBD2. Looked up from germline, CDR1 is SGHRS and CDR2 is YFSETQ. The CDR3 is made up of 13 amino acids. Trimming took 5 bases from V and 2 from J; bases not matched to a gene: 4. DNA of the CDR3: TGCGCCAGCAGTTGGGAGGGGACCTACGAGCAGTACTTC. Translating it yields CASSWEGTYEQYF.

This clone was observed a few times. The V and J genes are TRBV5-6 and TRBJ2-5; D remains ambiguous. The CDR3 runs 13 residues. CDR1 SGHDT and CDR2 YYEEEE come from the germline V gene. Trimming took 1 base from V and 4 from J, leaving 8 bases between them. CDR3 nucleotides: TGTGCCAGCAGCTTGCTATCCGGAGAGACCCAGTACTTC. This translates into CASSLLSGETQYF.

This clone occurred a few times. The CDR3 DNA reads TGCGCCAGCAGACCGGGACAGGGTGAAAACATTCAGTACTTC. It yields the protein CASRPGQGENIQYF. This chain connects TRBV10-2 to TRBJ2-4, with 9 positions matching TRBD1. Germline V CDR1 and CDR2: WSHSY, SAAADI. V was pared by 6 bases and J by 5 bases, with 5 bases of the junction left unmatched. CDR3 length equals 14 residues.

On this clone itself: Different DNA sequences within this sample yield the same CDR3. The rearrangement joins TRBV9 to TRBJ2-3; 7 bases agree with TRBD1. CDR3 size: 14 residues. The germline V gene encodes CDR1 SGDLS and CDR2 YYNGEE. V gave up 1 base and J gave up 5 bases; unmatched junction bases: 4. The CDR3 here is CASSVNRGGDTQYF. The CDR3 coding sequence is TGTGCCAGCAGCGTAAACAGGGGCGGAGATACGCAGTATTTT.

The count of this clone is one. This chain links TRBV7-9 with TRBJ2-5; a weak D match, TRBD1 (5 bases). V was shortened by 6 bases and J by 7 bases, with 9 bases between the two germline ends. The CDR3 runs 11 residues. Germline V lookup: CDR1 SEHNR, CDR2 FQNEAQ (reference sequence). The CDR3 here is CASREGVTQYF. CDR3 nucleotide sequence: TGTGCCAGCAGAGAAGGGGTGACCCAGTACTTC.

The CDR3 sequence: CASSDRVGETQYF. The CDR3, as DNA: TGCGCCAGCAGTGATCGGGTTGGGGAGACCCAGTACTTC. The chain joins TRBV10-1 to TRBJ2-5; D gene unclear. This CDR3 is built from 13 residues. Germline V lookup: CDR1 WNHNN, CDR2 SYGVQD (reference sequence). V lost 3 bases to trimming and J lost 5 bases, with 10 bases between them.

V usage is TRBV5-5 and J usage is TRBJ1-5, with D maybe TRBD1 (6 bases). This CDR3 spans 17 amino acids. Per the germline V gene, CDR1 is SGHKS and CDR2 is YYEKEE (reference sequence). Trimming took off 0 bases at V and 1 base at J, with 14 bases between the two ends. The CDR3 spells CASSLGSGGGSNQPQHF. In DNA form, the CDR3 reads TGTGCCAGCAGCTTGGGTAGTGGGGGCGGGAGCAATCAGCCCCAGCATTTT.

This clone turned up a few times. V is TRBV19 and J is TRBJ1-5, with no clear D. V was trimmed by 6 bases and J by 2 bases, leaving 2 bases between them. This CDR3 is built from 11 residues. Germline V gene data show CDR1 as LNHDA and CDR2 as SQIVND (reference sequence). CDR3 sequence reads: CASSGNQPQHF. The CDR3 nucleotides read TGTGCCAGTAGCGGCAATCAGCCCCAGCATTTT.